Listed below are T cell receptor beta chains from one sample, sequenced in a study of naive and memory T cell subsets. Each CDR3 protein gets one entry after TCRdb re-called the UMI-ligation and nested PCR reads with MiXCR. Of 8,500 to 10,000 distinct CDR3 sequences detected, 4.5% to 7% appear once; the ten largest clones hold more than 50%. The material sequenced was CD4+ TEMRA cells from blood. Receptors originate from a human donor in good health. Each CDR3 is given with its conserved first and last residue. The D gene is left open where the match is weak. Not all rows give a size; the values are once, few, many and, for expanded clones, a class.

-	-	TRBV10-3	TRBJ2-1	CATSMVPRTARGHNEQFF	TGTGCCACTTCCATGGTTCCGCGCACGGCACGTGGACACAATGAGCAGTTCTTC
-	few	TRBV4-1	TRBJ2-1	CASSQVLVQSHEQFF	TGCGCCAGCAGCCAAGTACTAGTACAGTCCCATGAGCAGTTCTTC
TRBD1	many	TRBV7-9	TRBJ1-4	CASSLNYGTGGEKLFF	TGTGCCAGCAGCTTAAATTACGGGACAGGCGGCGAAAAACTGTTTTTT
-	few	TRBV14	TRBJ1-1	CASSHPAGARPDTEAFF	TGTGCCAGCAGCCACCCAGCGGGGGCGCGTCCGGACACTGAAGCTTTCTTT
TRBD1	many	TRBV12-3/TRBV12-4	TRBJ1-1	CASRDSGGAHTEAFF	TGTGCCAGCCGAGACTCAGGGGGCGCCCACACTGAAGCTTTCTTT
TRBD2	medium-sized	TRBV20-1	TRBJ2-3	CSARRGLAPSTDTQYF	TGCAGTGCTAGGCGGGGACTAGCTCCCAGCACAGATACGCAGTATTTT
TRBD2	few	TRBV29-1	TRBJ2-5	CSVAGQRNLAGPGETQYF	TGCAGCGTTGCAGGCCAGAGAAATCTAGCGGGCCCCGGGGAGACCCAGTACTTC
TRBD1	-	TRBV5-6	TRBJ2-5	CASSFTGGEETQYF	TGTGCCAGCAGCTTCACAGGGGGCGAGGAGACCCAGTACTTC
-	many	TRBV20-1	TRBJ2-2	CSARDLVTAFTGELFF	TGCAGTGCTAGAGATCTGGTGACAGCTTTCACCGGGGAGCTGTTTTTT
TRBD1	many	TRBV10-3	TRBJ1-1	CAIRPGDRESTEAFF	TGTGCCATCAGGCCGGGGGACAGGGAATCTACTGAAGCTTTCTTT
-	many	TRBV18	TRBJ1-1	CASSPGLSNTEAFF	TGTGCCAGCTCACCAGGTTTGTCCAACACTGAAGCTTTCTTT
TRBD1	many	TRBV20-1	TRBJ2-7	CSPLRPGQGLRGEAEQYF	TGCAGTCCCCTCCGACCGGGACAGGGGTTAAGAGGGGAGGCCGAGCAGTACTTC
TRBD2	many	TRBV2	TRBJ2-5	CASRPGTSQETQYF	TGTGCCAGCAGACCCGGGACTAGCCAAGAGACCCAGTACTTC
-	many	TRBV6-1	TRBJ1-5	CASSEGGWGGRQNQPQHF	TGTGCCAGCAGTGAAGGAGGTTGGGGGGGGAGGCAGAATCAGCCCCAGCATTTT
TRBD2	-	TRBV12-3/TRBV12-4	TRBJ2-1	CASSFLGTSGSEQFF	TGTGCCAGCAGTTTTTTAGGGACTAGCGGGAGCGAGCAGTTCTTC
-	many	TRBV7-2	TRBJ2-5	CASSSRETQYF	TGTGCCAGCAGCTCCAGGGAGACCCAGTACTTC
-	-	TRBV2	TRBJ1-1	CAGLRGLGGDTEAFF	TGTGCCGGCCTTCGGGGGTTGGGTGGGGACACTGAAGCTTTCTTT
-	medium-sized	TRBV20-1	TRBJ1-5	CSAYRIVPDNQPQHF	TGCAGTGCCTACCGAATTGTTCCGGACAATCAGCCCCAGCATTTT
TRBD2	many	TRBV6-2/TRBV6-3	TRBJ2-1	CASGRGAQYNEQFF	TGTGCCAGCGGGCGGGGGGCCCAGTACAATGAGCAGTTCTTC
-	many	TRBV28	TRBJ2-7	CASTRGKSYEQYF	TGTGCCAGCACACGGGGGAAGTCCTACGAGCAGTACTTC
TRBD2	many	TRBV7-3	TRBJ2-7	CASSSRGGGPQYF	TGTGCCAGCAGCTCCAGGGGCGGGGGGCCCCAGTACTTC
TRBD1	many	TRBV3-1	TRBJ1-1	CASSSRQGTNTEAFF	TGTGCCAGCAGCAGTCGACAGGGTACAAACACTGAAGCTTTCTTT
-	many	TRBV7-2	TRBJ1-1	CASGQQGLGSTEAFF	TGTGCCAGCGGACAACAGGGATTAGGGAGCACTGAAGCTTTCTTT
TRBD2	many	TRBV7-9	TRBJ2-1	CASSRVGTTNNEQFF	TGTGCCAGCAGCCGGGTGGGGACTACTAACAATGAGCAGTTCTTC
-	many	TRBV4-1	TRBJ1-2	CASSQSTAANYGYTF	TGCGCCAGCAGTCAGTCGACCGCTGCTAACTATGGCTACACCTTC
-	-	TRBV5-6	TRBJ1-1	CASSLRGYTEAFF	TGTGCCAGCAGCTTGCGGGGGTACACTGAAGCTTTCTTT
-	many	TRBV20-1	TRBJ2-5	CSARNGRGRQETQYF	TGCAGTGCGAGAAATGGGCGGGGGCGCCAAGAGACCCAGTACTTC
-	many	TRBV20-1	TRBJ1-1	CSARKPLMNTEAFF	TGCAGTGCTAGGAAACCTTTAATGAACACTGAAGCTTTCTTT
TRBD1	-	TRBV20-1	TRBJ1-5	CSATRQGRSNQPQHF	TGCAGTGCTACCAGACAGGGTAGAAGCAATCAGCCCCAGCATTTT
-	many	TRBV9	TRBJ2-7	CASSPRQAYEQYF	TGTGCCAGCAGCCCGAGACAAGCCTACGAGCAGTACTTC
-	many	TRBV19	TRBJ1-1	CASLQGNTEAFF	TGTGCCAGTCTACAGGGAAACACTGAAGCTTTCTTT
-	many	TRBV6-1	TRBJ1-5	CASSKGTVYSNQPQHF	TGTGCCAGCAGCAAGGGGACTGTCTATAGCAATCAGCCCCAGCATTTT
-	few	TRBV19	TRBJ1-5	CASSLRVGQPQHF	TGTGCCAGTAGTCTGCGGGTCGGGCAGCCCCAGCATTTT
-	-	TRBV30	TRBJ1-5	CAWSPDLRGPQHF	TGTGCCTGGAGCCCGGACCTACGAGGGCCCCAGCATTTT
-	many	TRBV2	TRBJ1-1	CASLRTGTNTEAFF	TGTGCCAGCCTACGGACGGGAACTAACACTGAAGCTTTCTTT
-	-	TRBV19	TRBJ1-3	CASSIAGNTIYF	TGTGCCAGTAGTATAGCCGGAAACACCATATATTTT
-	medium-sized	TRBV14	TRBJ2-3	CASSQELTNVQYF	TGTGCCAGCAGCCAAGAGCTAACCAACGTACAGTATTTT
-	many	TRBV4-3	TRBJ1-2	CASSQRTGANYGYTF	TGCGCCAGCAGCCAACGGACGGGCGCTAACTATGGCTACACCTTC
-	-	TRBV20-1	TRBJ2-5	CSARDPGGRRETQYF	TGCAGTGCTAGAGATCCCGGAGGGCGCCGGGAGACCCAGTACTTC
-	-	TRBV3-1	TRBJ1-4	CASSLTLRGFNEKLFF	TGTGCCAGCAGCCTAACTCTCCGGGGCTTCAATGAAAAACTGTTTTTT
-	few	TRBV23-1	TRBJ2-7	CASNRSDRHEEGEQYF	TGCGCCAGCAATCGAAGTGACAGGCATGAGGAGGGCGAGCAGTACTTC
-	-	TRBV5-1	TRBJ2-1	CASSLDSDPYNEQFF	TGCGCCAGCAGCTTGGACAGTGACCCCTACAATGAGCAGTTCTTC
-	many	TRBV7-2	TRBJ1-6	CASRPEGRGGSPLHF	TGTGCCAGCAGACCAGAGGGCAGGGGTGGCTCACCCCTCCACTTT
-	few	TRBV14	TRBJ1-1	CASSQETAGVRNTEAFF	TGTGCCAGCAGCCAAGAGACGGCAGGTGTCCGGAACACTGAAGCTTTCTTT
-	many	TRBV28	TRBJ1-5	CASITHRDLAKNQPQHF	TGTGCCAGCATAACACATCGGGACTTAGCTAAGAATCAGCCCCAGCATTTT
-	-	TRBV28	TRBJ1-4	CASSPKGRDGKLFF	TGTGCCAGCAGTCCGAAAGGACGGGATGGAAAACTGTTTTTT
TRBD2	many	TRBV2	TRBJ2-3	CASKARGVTDTQYF	TGTGCCAGCAAGGCGCGGGGGGTCACAGATACGCAGTATTTT
TRBD2	few	TRBV28	TRBJ2-5	CASSSQTSGGSETQYF	TGTGCCAGCAGTTCCCAGACTAGCGGGGGGTCTGAGACCCAGTACTTC
-	many	TRBV7-6	TRBJ2-2	CASSNPQNTGELFF	TGTGCCAGCAGCAACCCACAGAACACCGGGGAGCTGTTTTTT
-	-	TRBV11-3	TRBJ2-3	CASSRRRARTDTQYF	TGTGCCAGCAGCCGTCGGAGGGCCCGCACAGATACGCAGTATTTT
-	-	TRBV29-1	TRBJ2-1	CSVATLDAWLF	TGCAGCGTTGCAACCCTGGACGCTTGGCTCTTC
-	few	TRBV19	TRBJ1-1	CASSRVLNTEAFF	TGTGCCAGTAGTCGGGTCCTGAACACTGAAGCTTTCTTT
-	many	TRBV6-2/TRBV6-3	TRBJ1-5	CASSPPGLQPNQPQHF	TGTGCCAGCAGTCCACCGGGACTGCAGCCGAATCAGCCCCAGCATTTT
TRBD2	-	TRBV30	TRBJ2-1	CAWSVPRGLAGYNEQFF	TGTGCCTGGAGTGTACCCCGAGGACTAGCGGGGTACAATGAGCAGTTCTTC
-	many	TRBV20-1	TRBJ1-5	CSARVQGPYSNQPQHF	TGCAGTGCTAGAGTTCAGGGGCCTTATAGCAATCAGCCCCAGCATTTT
-	many	TRBV20-1	TRBJ1-1	CRAPRGPTDKTNTEAFF	TGCAGAGCACCGAGAGGCCCCACCGACAAAACGAACACTGAAGCTTTCTTT
-	-	TRBV18	TRBJ1-1	CASSPQGLGTEAFF	TGTGCCAGCTCACCACAAGGGTTAGGCACTGAAGCTTTCTTT
-	-	TRBV6-2/TRBV6-3	TRBJ2-3	CASSRRRGTDTQYF	TGTGCCAGCAGCCGCCGAAGGGGGACAGATACGCAGTATTTT